The rows below give T cell receptor beta chains drawn from one sample of a study of shared clonotypes between healthy human individuals. Profiling relied on immunoSEQ multiplex PCR, and the TCRdb table lists in-frame clones only, not all of them. The table shows 950,000 to 1,100,000 clones, with about 75% occurring only once. The sequencing input was memory CD4+ T cells sorted from blood. The origin of the receptors is a man between 18 and 35 years old in good health. Both conserved end residues are part of each CDR3. D genes are given only for firm matches. Rows may omit the clone size; those that give it use once, few, many or a size class.

abundance | j_gene | d_gene | v_gene | CDR3aa | CDR3nt
NA | TRBJ1-5 | NA | TRBV2 | CASSTLNQPQHF | TGTGCCAGCAGTACCTTAAATCAGCCCCAGCATTTT
NA | TRBJ2-3 | TRBD2 | TRBV9 | CASSGTSGKVDTQYF | TGTGCCAGCAGCGGTACTAGCGGGAAGGTAGATACGCAGTATTTT
NA | TRBJ2-5 | TRBD2 | TRBV2 | CASSDASGTARETQYF | TGTGCCAGCAGTGACGCTAGCGGAACAGCGCGGGAGACCCAGTACTTC
NA | TRBJ2-7 | NA | TRBV27 | CASSLYPGSPKYEQYF | TGTGCCAGCAGTTTATATCCAGGTTCCCCGAAATACGAGCAGTACTTC
NA | TRBJ2-7 | NA | TRBV15 | CATTDGGGTYEQYF | TGTGCCACCACCGATGGGGGTGGCACCTACGAGCAGTACTTC
NA | TRBJ2-7 | NA | TRBV6-6 | CASSRDTAYEQYF | TGTGCCAGCAGTAGGGACACAGCCTACGAGCAGTACTTC
NA | TRBJ1-3 | NA | TRBV30 | CAWRYNTAGNTIYF | TGTGCCTGGAGGTATAATACAGCTGGAAACACCATATATTTT
NA | TRBJ2-5 | NA | TRBV18 | CASSLSTGIQETQYF | TGTGCCAGCTCACTATCTACCGGGATCCAAGAGACCCAGTACTTC
NA | TRBJ2-7 | TRBD1 | TRBV5-6 | CASSLTGQGAYEQYF | TGTGCCAGCAGCTTAACTGGACAGGGGGCCTACGAGCAGTACTTC
NA | TRBJ2-5 | NA | TRBV27 | CASSYNQETQYF | TGTGCCAGCAGCTACAACCAAGAGACCCAGTACTTC
NA | TRBJ1-4 | NA | TRBV6-1 | CASSQPGAREKLFF | TGTGCCAGCAGCCAACCCGGGGCGCGTGAAAAACTGTTTTTT
NA | TRBJ1-2 | TRBD1 | TRBV2 | CASSNPAGQGGAIGYTF | TGTGCCAGCAGTAATCCGGCCGGACAGGGAGGGGCTATAGGCTACACCTTC
NA | TRBJ2-6 | NA | TRBV7-2 | CASSQSPLLGVTGANVLTF | TGTGCCAGCAGCCAATCCCCCCTTCTAGGGGTCACTGGGGCCAACGTCCTGACTTTC
few | TRBJ2-4 | TRBD2 | TRBV7-9 | CASSLSAGTSVSAKNIQYF | TGTGCCAGCAGCTTATCCGCGGGGACTAGCGTTTCAGCCAAAAACATTCAGTACTTC
NA | TRBJ2-3 | TRBD1 | TRBV5-4 | CASSSRTGPTDTQYF | TGTGCCAGCAGCTCGAGGACAGGGCCCACAGATACGCAGTATTTT
NA | TRBJ2-2 | TRBD1 | TRBV18 | CASSPRQGASTGELFF | TGTGCCAGCTCACCACGACAGGGGGCTTCCACCGGGGAGCTGTTTTTT
NA | TRBJ1-4 | NA | TRBV5-1 | CASSPSASNNEKLFF | TGCGCCAGCAGCCCCAGCGCGTCGAATAATGAAAAACTGTTTTTT
NA | TRBJ1-6 | TRBD1 | TRBV30 | CAWRRTGENSPLHF | TGTGCCTGGAGACGTACAGGGGAAAATTCACCCCTCCACTTT
NA | TRBJ1-3 | NA | TRBV7-3 | CASSLNSPGNTIYF | TGTGCCAGCAGCTTAAACAGCCCTGGAAACACCATATATTTT
NA | TRBJ2-2 | TRBD2 | TRBV5-1 | CASSLAGGPSTGELFF | TGCGCCAGCAGTTTAGCGGGAGGGCCAAGCACCGGGGAGCTGTTTTTT
NA | TRBJ2-7 | NA | TRBV2 | CASSRERGRVEQYF | TGTGCCAGCAGTCGAGAGAGGGGGAGAGTAGAGCAGTACTTC
NA | TRBJ1-3 | TRBD1 | TRBV10-3 | CAIRSGQRNTIYF | TGTGCCATTCGCTCGGGACAGAGAAACACCATATATTTT
NA | TRBJ2-5 | TRBD2 | TRBV5-4 | CASSLTSGGRMETQYF | TGTGCCAGCAGCTTGACTAGCGGGGGTCGTATGGAGACCCAGTACTTC
NA | TRBJ1-1 | NA | TRBV28 | CASSLDGGQSPIPVNTEAFF | TGTGCCAGCAGTTTGGACGGGGGGCAGAGCCCCATCCCGGTGAACACTGAAGCTTTCTTT
NA | TRBJ2-6 | NA | TRBV25-1 | CASSELGADGANVLTF | TGTGCCAGCAGTGAACTAGGGGCGGATGGGGCCAACGTCCTGACTTTC
NA | TRBJ2-7 | NA | TRBV6-1 | CASTRGRNTYEQYF | TGTGCCAGCACCCGGGGGAGGAACACCTACGAGCAGTACTTC
NA | TRBJ2-6 | NA | TRBV19 | CASGERPGANVLTF | TGTGCCAGCGGGGAGAGGCCTGGGGCCAACGTCCTGACTTTC
NA | TRBJ2-5 | TRBD2 | TRBV7-6 | CASSQGTSGGAHSVTQYF | TGTGCCAGCAGCCAGGGGACTAGCGGGGGGGCTCACTCTGTGACCCAGTACTTC
NA | TRBJ1-6 | NA | TRBV27 | CASSLLRSGRYNSPLHF | TGTGCCAGCAGTTTATTAAGGTCAGGTCGCTATAATTCACCCCTCCACTTT
NA | TRBJ2-3 | TRBD2 | TRBV28 | CASSSTSGGRADTQYF | TGTGCCAGCAGCTCTACTAGCGGGGGACGAGCAGATACGCAGTATTTT
once | TRBJ2-5 | TRBD2 | TRBV10-2 | CASSGQGLARETQYF | TGCGCCAGCAGTGGTCAGGGACTAGCGCGTGAGACCCAGTACTTC
NA | TRBJ1-1 | NA | TRBV5-4 | CASSLFQGATEAFF | TGTGCCAGCAGCTTGTTCCAGGGAGCCACTGAAGCTTTCTTT
NA | TRBJ2-3 | TRBD1 | TRBV6-1 | CASSGQGTDTQYF | TGTGCCAGCAGTGGACAGGGGACAGATACGCAGTATTTT
NA | TRBJ1-2 | TRBD1 | TRBV5-5 | CASSSGQGDGYTF | TGTGCCAGCAGCTCGGGACAGGGCGATGGCTACACCTTC
NA | TRBJ2-3 | NA | TRBV7-2 | CASSFEGSVADTQYF | TGTGCCAGCAGCTTTGAAGGGAGCGTCGCAGATACGCAGTATTTT
NA | TRBJ2-1 | TRBD2 | TRBV11-2 | CASSSRLAGGGVSNEQFF | TGTGCCAGCAGCTCCCGACTAGCGGGAGGTGGGGTATCCAATGAGCAGTTCTTC
NA | TRBJ1-2 | NA | TRBV4-3 | CASSQDLAAIYGYTF | TGCGCCAGCAGCCAAGATCTGGCAGCTATCTATGGCTACACCTTC
NA | TRBJ1-1 | NA | TRBV6-6 | CASSYPGQNTEAFF | TGTGCCAGCAGTTACCCGGGGCAGAACACTGAAGCTTTCTTT
NA | TRBJ1-2 | TRBD1 | TRBV30 | CAWSVGTGGYGYTF | TGTGCCTGGAGTGTAGGGACAGGGGGCTATGGCTACACCTTC
NA | TRBJ2-5 | NA | TRBV25-1 | CASSEWKGGQETQYF | TGTGCCAGCAGTGAATGGAAGGGGGGCCAAGAGACCCAGTACTTC
NA | TRBJ1-2 | TRBD1 | TRBV5-1 | CASSITGGIGYTF | TGCGCCAGCAGCATTACAGGGGGTATTGGCTACACCTTC
NA | TRBJ2-7 | NA | TRBV18 | CASSPPSRDSGEQYF | TGTGCCAGCTCACCGCCGTCACGGGATAGTGGCGAGCAGTACTTC
once | TRBJ1-1 | TRBD1 | TRBV30 | CAWSPTGGPKNTEAFF | TGTGCCTGGAGTCCAACAGGGGGACCGAAGAACACTGAAGCTTTCTTT
many | TRBJ2-1 | TRBD2 | TRBV5-4 | CASSPGLVIYEQFF | TGTGCCAGCAGTCCGGGACTAGTGATCTATGAGCAGTTCTTC
few | TRBJ2-1 | NA | TRBV18 | CASSQNYEQFF | TGTGCCAGCTCCCAGAATTATGAGCAGTTCTTC
NA | TRBJ1-4 | NA | TRBV10-2 | CASSETLAVPATNEKLFF | TGCGCCAGCAGTGAGACGCTGGCAGTTCCCGCAACTAATGAAAAACTGTTTTTT
NA | TRBJ1-1 | TRBD1 | TRBV10-3 | CAIQPTGSNTEAFF | TGTGCCATCCAACCGACAGGGAGCAACACTGAAGCTTTCTTT
NA | TRBJ2-7 | NA | TRBV5-4 | CASSLDSRGYEQYF | TGTGCCAGCAGCTTGGACAGCCGTGGCTACGAGCAGTACTTC
once | TRBJ1-2 | NA | TRBV5-1 | CASSLSWANYGYTF | TGCGCCAGCAGCTTGTCATGGGCTAACTATGGCTACACCTTC
few | TRBJ1-1 | TRBD1 | TRBV19 | CASSTDRDRAYTEAFF | TGTGCCAGTAGTACCGACCGGGACAGGGCGTACACTGAAGCTTTCTTT
few | TRBJ2-1 | NA | TRBV5-1 | CASSLGDTYNEQFF | TGCGCCAGCAGCTTGGGGGATACCTACAATGAGCAGTTCTTC
NA | TRBJ2-1 | TRBD2 | TRBV30 | CAWRRETLGNEQFF | TGTGCCTGGAGGCGGGAGACCCTCGGCAATGAGCAGTTCTTC
NA | TRBJ2-3 | NA | TRBV7-2 | CASSRTGLATQYF | TGTGCCAGCAGCCGAACAGGGTTAGCCACGCAGTATTTT
NA | TRBJ2-2 | NA | TRBV2 | CASSFGQSVGELFF | TGTGCCAGCAGCTTTGGACAGTCTGTCGGGGAGCTGTTTTTT
NA | TRBJ1-3 | NA | TRBV19 | CASSPTGTGSSGNTIYF | TGTGCCAGTAGTCCCACCGGGACGGGAAGCTCTGGAAACACCATATATTTT
NA | TRBJ2-3 | TRBD2 | TRBV7-2 | CASSRTSSSVDTQYF | TGTGCCAGCAGTAGGACTAGTTCTAGCGTGGATACGCAGTATTTT
few | TRBJ1-1 | TRBD1 | TRBV28 | CASSETGGETEAFF | TGTGCCAGCAGTGAGACAGGGGGAGAGACTGAAGCTTTCTTT
NA | TRBJ2-7 | TRBD1 | TRBV5-6 | CASSLGYGTGSYEQYF | TGTGCCAGCAGCTTGGGGTATGGGACAGGGTCCTACGAGCAGTACTTC